This T cell receptor beta chain was observed in a study of CD8 T cells in ankylosing spondylitis. Quantitative 5'-RACE with molecular barcodes produced the TCR beta libraries. MiXCR was run by TCRdb on the 5' RACE reads, yielding one entry per CDR3 protein. This table holds about 240,000 distinct CDR3 sequences, under 8.5% found once. A remark on this clonotype: Its specificity is unknown.

General study points: Matched synovial fluid from ankylosing spondylitis patients was reported to be enriched for disease-linked clones. Clones linked with disease were CD8+ and fairly uncommon in the peripheral blood.

The germline V gene has CDR1 SGHVS and CDR2 FNYEAQ. The CDR3 has 14 residues. Trimming cost V 5 bases and J 1 base, with 11 bases left between them. The receptor's source is a female donor with ankylosing spondylitis or in good health (not recorded which). The specimen was blood, either unsorted or a sorted T cell fraction (not recorded which). The chain combines TRBV7-6 with TRBJ2-5; D unresolved. Written as DNA, the CDR3 is TGTGCCAGCAGCGCCACAGAGACCCAAGAGACCCAGTACTTC. Protein product: CASSATETQETQYF.